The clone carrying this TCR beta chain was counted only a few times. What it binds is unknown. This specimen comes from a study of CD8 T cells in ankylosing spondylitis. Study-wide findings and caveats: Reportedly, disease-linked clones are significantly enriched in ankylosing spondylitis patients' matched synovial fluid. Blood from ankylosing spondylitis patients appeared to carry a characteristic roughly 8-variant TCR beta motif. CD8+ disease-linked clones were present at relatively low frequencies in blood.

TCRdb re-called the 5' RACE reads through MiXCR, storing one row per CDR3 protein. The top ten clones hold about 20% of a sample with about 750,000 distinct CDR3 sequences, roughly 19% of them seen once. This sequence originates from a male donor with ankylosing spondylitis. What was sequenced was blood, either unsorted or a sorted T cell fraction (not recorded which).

The DNA of the CDR3 is TGTGCCAGCAGCCAAGAAGGTGCCAGGGCCTATGAGCAGTTCTTC. Residues: CASSQEGARAYEQFF. This chain connects TRBV3-1 to TRBJ2-1; maybe TRBD1 (5 bases). The V end was cut by 0 bases, the J end by 8 bases, with 14 bases between. The CDR3 runs to 15 residues. Germline loops: CDR1 LGHDT, CDR2 YNNKEL (reference sequence).